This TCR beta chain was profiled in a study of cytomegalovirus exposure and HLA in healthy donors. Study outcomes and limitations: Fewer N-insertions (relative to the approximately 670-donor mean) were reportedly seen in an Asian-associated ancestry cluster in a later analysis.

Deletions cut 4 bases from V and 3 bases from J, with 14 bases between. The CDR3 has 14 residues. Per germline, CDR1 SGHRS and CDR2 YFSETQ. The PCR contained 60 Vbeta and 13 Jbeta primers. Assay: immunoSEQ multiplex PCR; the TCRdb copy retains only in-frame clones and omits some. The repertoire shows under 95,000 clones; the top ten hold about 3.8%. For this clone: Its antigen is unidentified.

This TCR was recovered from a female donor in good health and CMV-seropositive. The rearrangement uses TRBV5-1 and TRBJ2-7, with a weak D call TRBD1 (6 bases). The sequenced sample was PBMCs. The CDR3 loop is CASSERQVSYEQYF. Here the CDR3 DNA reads TGCGCCAGCAGCGAACGACAGGTTAGCTACGAGCAGTACTTC.